This T cell receptor beta chain appears in the sequencing data of a study of cytomegalovirus exposure and HLA in healthy donors. Study findings and constraints: Researchers counted roughly 160 TCR beta chains as cytomegalovirus-associated. Reportedly, fewer N-insertions than the approximately 690-donor mean appeared in an Asian-associated ancestry cluster in a later analysis.

In the PCR, 60 Vbeta and 13 Jbeta primers were used. Profiled with immunoSEQ multiplex PCR; TCRdb holds only in-frame clones, not every one. Counted here are about 75,000 clones, around 80% occurring once; the ten biggest clones make up 15% to 20%. This clone was recorded once. Its matching antigen is unknown. Germline V CDR1 and CDR2: MNHNY, SVGAGI (reference sequence). This CDR3 region has 15 residues. Trimming cost V 6 bases and J 3 bases, with 17 bases left between them. The sequence was obtained from a man in his sixties or seventies in good health and CMV-seropositive. The gene calls are TRBV6-6 and TRBJ1-2, with a tentative D call TRBD1 (6 bases). Sequenced input: PBMCs. CDR3 region: CASSILGGRDYGYTF. The CDR3 coding sequence is TGTGCCAGCAGCATTCTCGGGGGGCGAGACTATGGCTACACCTTC.